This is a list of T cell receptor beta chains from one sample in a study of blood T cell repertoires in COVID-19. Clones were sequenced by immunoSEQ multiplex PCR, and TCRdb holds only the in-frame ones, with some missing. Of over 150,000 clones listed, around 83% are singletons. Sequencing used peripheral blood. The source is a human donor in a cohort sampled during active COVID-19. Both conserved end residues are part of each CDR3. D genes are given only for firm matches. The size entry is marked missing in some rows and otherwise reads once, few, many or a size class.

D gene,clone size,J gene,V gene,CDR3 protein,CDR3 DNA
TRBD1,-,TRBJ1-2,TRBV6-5,CASSYHGTANYGYTF,TGTGCCAGCAGTTACCACGGGACAGCCAACTATGGCTACACCTTC
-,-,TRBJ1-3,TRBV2,CASSNGVISGNTIYF,TGTGCCAGCAGTAACGGGGTAATCTCTGGAAACACCATATATTTT
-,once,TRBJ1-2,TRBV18,CASSPSLYTGSSDPRFYGYTF,TGTGCCAGCTCACCTTCCCTCTATACAGGGTCTTCTGACCCACGATTCTATGGCTACACCTTC
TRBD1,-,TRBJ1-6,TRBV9,CASSEGQGNPYNSPLHF,TGTGCCAGCAGCGAGGGACAGGGGAATCCGTATAATTCACCCCTCCACTTT
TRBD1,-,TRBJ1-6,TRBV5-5,CASFPGTAINSPLHF,TGTGCCAGCTTTCCCGGGACAGCCATTAATTCACCCCTCCACTTT
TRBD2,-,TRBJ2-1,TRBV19,CASSISSGRWGEQFF,TGTGCCAGTAGTATCTCTAGCGGGAGGTGGGGGGAGCAGTTCTTC
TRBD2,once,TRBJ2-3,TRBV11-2,CASSSERDPRVDTQYF,TGTGCCAGCAGCTCCGAGCGGGACCCCCGGGTAGATACGCAGTATTTT
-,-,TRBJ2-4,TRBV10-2,CASSEWQGKNIQYF,TGCGCCAGCAGTGAGTGGCAGGGGAAAAACATTCAGTACTTC
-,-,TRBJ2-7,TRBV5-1,CASSLQVQQDEQYF,TGCGCCAGCAGCTTGCAGGTCCAGCAGGATGAGCAGTACTTC
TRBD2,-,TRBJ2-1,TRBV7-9,CASSLRREYNEQFF,TGTGCCAGCAGCCTGAGGCGGGAGTACAATGAGCAGTTCTTC
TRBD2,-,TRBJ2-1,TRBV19,CASSNSGRLSEQFF,TGTGCCAGTAGTAATAGCGGGAGATTGTCTGAGCAGTTCTTC
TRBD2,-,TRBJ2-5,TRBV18,CASSDTSVQETQYF,TGTGCCAGCTCAGATACTAGCGTGCAAGAGACCCAGTACTTC
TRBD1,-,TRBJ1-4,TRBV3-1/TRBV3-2,CASSRDRNEKLFF,TGTGCCAGCAGCCGGGACAGGAATGAAAAACTGTTTTTT
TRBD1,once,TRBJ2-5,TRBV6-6,CASREQGAGETQYF,TGTGCCAGCAGGGAACAGGGGGCAGGAGAGACCCAGTACTTC
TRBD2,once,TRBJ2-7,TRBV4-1,CASSSGGRAEQYF,TGCGCCAGCAGCAGCGGGGGTAGGGCCGAGCAGTACTTC
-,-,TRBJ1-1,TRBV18,CASSPPAGNTEAFF,TGTGCCAGCTCACCACCGGCGGGGAACACTGAAGCTTTCTTT
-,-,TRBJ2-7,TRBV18,CASSRHRDYEQYF,TGTGCCAGCTCACGACACAGAGACTACGAGCAGTACTTC
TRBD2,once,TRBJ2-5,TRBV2,CASSDDSGSGETQYF,TGTGCCAGCAGCGATGATAGCGGGAGTGGAGAGACCCAGTACTTC
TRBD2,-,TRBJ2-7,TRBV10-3,CAISDFYGGRASYEQYF,TGTGCCATCAGCGACTTTTATGGCGGGAGGGCTTCCTACGAGCAGTACTTC
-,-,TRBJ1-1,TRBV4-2,CASSQGHGNTEAFF,TGTGCCAGCAGCCAAGGACACGGTAACACTGAAGCTTTCTTT
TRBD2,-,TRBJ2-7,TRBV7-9,CASSSRTSGTSYEQYF,TGTGCCAGCAGCTCAAGGACTAGCGGGACTTCCTACGAGCAGTACTTC
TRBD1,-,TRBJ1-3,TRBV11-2,CASSLVDRVGNTIYF,TGTGCCAGCAGCTTAGTGGACAGGGTTGGAAACACCATATATTTT
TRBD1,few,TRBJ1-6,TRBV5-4,CASSMDRSWNSPLHF,TGTGCCAGCAGCATGGACAGGTCCTGGAATTCACCCCTCCACTTT
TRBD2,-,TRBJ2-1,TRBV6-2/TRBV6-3,CASSYLVAGADEQFF,TGTGCCAGCAGTTACCTAGTAGCGGGAGCGGATGAGCAGTTCTTC
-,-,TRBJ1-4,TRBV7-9,CASSLGDTFNEKLFF,TGTGCCAGCAGCTTAGGTGACACGTTTAATGAAAAACTGTTTTTT
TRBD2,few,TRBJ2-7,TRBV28,CATFTSGSTYEQYF,TGTGCCACATTCACTAGCGGGAGCACCTACGAGCAGTACTTC
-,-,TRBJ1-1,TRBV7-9,CASSSGTEEAFF,TGTGCCAGCAGCTCTGGGACTGAAGAAGCTTTCTTT
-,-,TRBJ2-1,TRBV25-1,CASSDRRNAYNEQFF,TGTGCCAGCAGTGACCGCAGGAATGCGTACAATGAGCAGTTCTTC
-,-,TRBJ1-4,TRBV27,CASSLTTGTNEKLFF,TGTGCCAGCAGTTTGACGACAGGAACTAATGAAAAACTGTTTTTT
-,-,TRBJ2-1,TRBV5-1,CASSSDSHNEQFF,TGCGCCAGCAGCTCGGACAGCCACAATGAGCAGTTCTTC
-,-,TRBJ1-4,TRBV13,CASSMRAGYEMKLFF,TGTGCCAGCAGCATGCGGGCAGGATATGAAATGAAACTGTTTTTT
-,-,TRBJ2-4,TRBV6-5,CATSDLAKNIQYF,TGTGCCACTTCGGACTTAGCCAAAAACATTCAGTACTTC
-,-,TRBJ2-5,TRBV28,CASSTIPGQETQYF,TGTGCCAGCAGTACAATTCCGGGACAAGAGACCCAGTACTTC
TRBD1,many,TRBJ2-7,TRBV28,CASSPRGLSYEQYF,TGTGCCAGCAGTCCCAGGGGGCTCTCCTACGAGCAGTACTTC
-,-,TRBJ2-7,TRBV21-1,CASSLSYEQYF,TGTGCCAGCAGCCTCTCCTACGAGCAGTACTTC
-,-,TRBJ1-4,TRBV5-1,CASGAGSSNEKLFF,TGCGCCAGCGGAGCAGGGTCTTCTAATGAAAAACTGTTTTTT
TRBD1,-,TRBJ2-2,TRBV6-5,CASSTTGINTGELFF,TGTGCCAGCAGTACGACAGGGATCAACACCGGGGAGCTGTTTTTT
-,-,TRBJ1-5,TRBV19,CASSMGRRGNQPQHF,TGTGCCAGTAGCATGGGAAGGAGGGGAAATCAGCCCCAGCATTTT
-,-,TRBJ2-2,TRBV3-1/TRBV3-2,CASSLRRGTGTNTGELFF,TGTGCCAGCAGCCTCCGAAGAGGAACAGGGACGAACACCGGGGAGCTGTTTTTT
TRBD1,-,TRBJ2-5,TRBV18,CASSSTGGFETQYF,TGTGCCAGCTCTTCTACAGGGGGCTTTGAGACCCAGTACTTC
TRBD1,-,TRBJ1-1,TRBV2,CASSPETGAEAFF,TGTGCCAGCAGTCCTGAAACAGGGGCTGAAGCTTTCTTT
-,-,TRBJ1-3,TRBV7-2,CASSLAPGTSGNTIYF,TGTGCCAGCAGCTTAGCGCCAGGAACCTCTGGAAACACCATATATTTT
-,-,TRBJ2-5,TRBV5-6,CASSLATAGETQYF,TGTGCCAGCAGCTTGGCGACAGCTGGAGAGACCCAGTACTTC
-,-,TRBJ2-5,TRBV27,CASSLHLQGSTAQYF,TGTGCCAGCAGCCTCCATCTACAGGGTTCGACGGCCCAGTACTTC
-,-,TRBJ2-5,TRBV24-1,CATSDSVRFQETQYF,TGTGCCACCAGTGATTCAGTTCGCTTCCAAGAGACCCAGTACTTC
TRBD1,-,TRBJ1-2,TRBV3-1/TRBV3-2,CASSRGQGENYGYTF,TGTGCCAGCAGCCGAGGACAGGGGGAGAACTATGGCTACACCTTC
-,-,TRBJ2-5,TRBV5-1,CASSPRGGSETQYF,TGCGCCAGCAGCCCGAGGGGGGGCTCAGAGACCCAGTACTTC
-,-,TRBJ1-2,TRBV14,CASSPDISSYGYTF,TGTGCCAGCAGCCCGGACATCTCCTCCTATGGCTACACCTTC
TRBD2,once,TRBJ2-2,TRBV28,CASTLGLRTGELFF,TGTGCCAGCACCCTGGGACTACGCACCGGGGAGCTGTTTTTT
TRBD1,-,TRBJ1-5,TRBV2,CASSLGGADSNQPQHF,TGTGCCAGCAGTCTAGGGGGCGCCGATAGCAATCAGCCCCAGCATTTT
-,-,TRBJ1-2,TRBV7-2,CASSRKGTWGMNNYGYTF,TGTGCCAGCAGCCGTAAGGGGACATGGGGTATGAATAACTATGGCTACACCTTC
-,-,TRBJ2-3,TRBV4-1,CASSEIASTDTQYF,TGCGCCAGCAGCGAGATAGCGAGCACAGATACGCAGTATTTT
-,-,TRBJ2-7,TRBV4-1,CASSQEEGVRNEQYF,TGCGCCAGCAGCCAAGAGGAGGGAGTAAGGAACGAGCAGTACTTC
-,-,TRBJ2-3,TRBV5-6,CASSRDRRTDTQYF,TGTGCCAGCAGCCGCGACAGGCGCACAGATACGCAGTATTTT
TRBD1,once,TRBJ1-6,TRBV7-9,CASSQAGGYNSPLHF,TGTGCCAGCAGTCAAGCAGGGGGGTATAATTCACCCCTCCACTTT
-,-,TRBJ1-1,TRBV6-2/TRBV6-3,CASSYSAPNTEAFF,TGTGCCAGCAGTTACTCGGCACCAAACACTGAAGCTTTCTTT
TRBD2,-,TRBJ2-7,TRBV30,CAWGRLAGAYEQYF,TGTGCCTGGGGCAGACTAGCGGGGGCCTACGAGCAGTACTTC
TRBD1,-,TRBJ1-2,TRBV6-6,CASSYSTGLDYGYTF,TGTGCCAGCAGTTACTCGACAGGGTTGGACTATGGCTACACCTTC
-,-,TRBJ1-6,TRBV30,CAWSWSQAAPLHF,TGTGCCTGGAGTTGGTCTCAGGCAGCACCCCTCCACTTT